This is a list of T cell receptor beta chains from one sample in a study of T-cell reconstitution after alpha-beta-depleted transplantation in children. TCRdb fed the PCR reads into MiXCR, producing one record per CDR3 protein. The sample consists of around 490,000 distinct CDR3 sequences, about 10% of them appearing once. The source was PBMCs, mostly from graft donor cells, collected 180 days after TCRalphabeta/CD19-depleted stem cell transplant. The receptors come from a female patient aged 2-9 years who had a stem cell transplant for aplastic anemia, so the T cells may come from the graft donor. Each CDR3 is given with its conserved first and last residue. Fields, in order: J gene, D gene, CDR3 length, V gene, clone size, CDR3 protein, CDR3 DNA. The D gene is left open where the match is weak. Part of the rows lack a size; the others show once, few, many or a class for expanded clones.

TRBJ2-4 NA 15 TRBV19 once CASSPEGLGLNIQYF TGTGCCAGTAGTCCCGAGGGGTTGGGGCTAAACATTCAGTACTTC
TRBJ2-7 NA 16 TRBV14 few CASSPVGLGPSYEQYF TGTGCCAGCAGCCCCGTCGGTTTGGGCCCCTCCTACGAGCAGTACTTC
TRBJ2-1 TRBD2 15 TRBV7-2 NA CASSPGGRTINEQFF TGTGCCAGCAGCCCGGGGGGGCGCACTATAAATGAGCAGTTCTTC
TRBJ2-1 NA 22 TRBV12-3/TRBV12-4 few CASSFPSYSRETTTVGYNEQFF TGTGCCAGCAGTTTCCCCTCTTACTCTCGGGAGACCACCACTGTCGGCTACAATGAGCAGTTCTTC
TRBJ2-7 TRBD2 16 TRBV6-1 NA CASSDRLAGTPYEQYF TGTGCCAGCAGTGACCGACTAGCGGGAACTCCCTACGAGCAGTACTTC
TRBJ1-5 NA 16 TRBV27 few CASSRGAISSNQPQHF TGTGCCAGCAGTAGGGGGGCCATATCAAGCAATCAGCCCCAGCATTTT
TRBJ2-2 NA 16 TRBV28 few CASKSTRQGQGGELFF TGTGCCAGCAAATCAACCCGGCAGGGGCAAGGCGGGGAGCTGTTTTTT
TRBJ2-1 NA 15 TRBV12-3/TRBV12-4 NA CASSFRRQENNEQFF TGTGCCAGCAGTTTCCGCCGACAGGAGAACAATGAGCAGTTCTTC
TRBJ2-5 NA 13 TRBV24-1 NA CATGTGPQETQYF TGTGCCACCGGAACAGGGCCCCAAGAGACCCAGTACTTC
TRBJ2-1 TRBD2 19 TRBV6-7 NA CTSSLGGRLAARSHNEQFF TGTACCAGCAGTTTGGGGGGGAGACTAGCGGCCCGGAGTCACAATGAGCAGTTCTTC
TRBJ2-4 NA 13 TRBV5-1 NA CASSLLAQNIQYF TGCGCCAGCAGCTTGTTGGCGCAAAACATTCAGTACTTC
TRBJ2-5 NA 16 TRBV7-2 NA CASSLAAGFLQETQYF TGTGCCAGCAGCTTAGCCGCGGGATTCTTACAAGAGACCCAGTACTTC
TRBJ2-3 TRBD2 14 TRBV20-1 few CSASSGTSGNPQYF TGCAGTGCTAGTTCCGGGACTAGCGGGAATCCGCAGTATTTT
TRBJ2-2 NA 16 TRBV5-1 many CASSPPERGRAGELFF TGCGCCAGCAGCCCCCCTGAGCGCGGTCGGGCCGGGGAGCTGTTTTTT
TRBJ1-2 NA 12 TRBV19 few CASSRPSPGYTF TGTGCCAGTAGTAGGCCAAGTCCTGGCTACACCTTC
TRBJ1-1 NA 13 TRBV27 NA CASSLAWRTEAFF TGTGCCAGCAGTTTAGCATGGCGCACTGAAGCTTTCTTT
TRBJ2-4 NA 14 TRBV20-1 NA CSASTPQGRNIQYF TGCAGTGCTAGCACACCGCAGGGACGAAACATTCAGTACTTC
TRBJ1-5 NA 14 TRBV19 NA CASKVRQGNQPQHF TGTGCCAGTAAGGTTCGACAGGGCAATCAGCCCCAGCATTTT
TRBJ1-3 TRBD1 14 TRBV19 NA CASSIRQGGNTIYF TGTGCCAGTAGTATCCGACAGGGAGGAAACACCATATATTTT
TRBJ2-3 TRBD2 17 TRBV7-9 NA CASSSATSGRGTDTQYF TGTGCCAGCAGCTCCGCGACTAGCGGTCGAGGCACAGATACGCAGTATTTT